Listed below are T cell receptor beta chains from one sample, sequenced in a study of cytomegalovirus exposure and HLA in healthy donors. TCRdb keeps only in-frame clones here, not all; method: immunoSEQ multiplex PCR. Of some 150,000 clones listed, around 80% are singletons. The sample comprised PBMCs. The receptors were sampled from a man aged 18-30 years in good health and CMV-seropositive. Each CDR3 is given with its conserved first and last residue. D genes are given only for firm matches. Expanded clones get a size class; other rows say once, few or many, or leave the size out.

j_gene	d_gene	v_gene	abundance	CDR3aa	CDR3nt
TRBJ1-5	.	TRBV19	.	CASTMGGQPQHF	TGTGCCAGTACCATGGGGGGTCAGCCCCAGCATTTT
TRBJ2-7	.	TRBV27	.	CASSFKARDYEQYF	TGTGCCAGCAGTTTTAAGGCCAGGGACTACGAGCAGTACTTC
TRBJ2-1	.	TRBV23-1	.	CASSQSRGVEDNEQFF	TGCGCCAGCAGTCAATCCCGCGGGGTGGAGGACAATGAGCAGTTCTTC
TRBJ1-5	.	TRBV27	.	CASSSGWSNQPQHF	TGTGCCAGCAGTTCAGGATGGAGCAATCAGCCCCAGCATTTT
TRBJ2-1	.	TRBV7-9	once	CASSYDWTPGNEQFF	TGTGCCAGCAGCTATGACTGGACCCCAGGGAATGAGCAGTTCTTC
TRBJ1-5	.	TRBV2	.	CASSESGNSNQPQHF	TGTGCCAGCAGTGAGAGCGGTAATAGCAATCAGCCCCAGCATTTT
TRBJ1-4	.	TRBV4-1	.	CASSQVTAEGEKLFF	TGCGCCAGCAGCCAAGTCACAGCGGAGGGGGAAAAACTGTTTTTT
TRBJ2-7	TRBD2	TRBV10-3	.	CAISESAGGGRSYEQYF	TGTGCCATCAGTGAGTCAGCGGGCGGCGGGAGGTCCTACGAGCAGTACTTC
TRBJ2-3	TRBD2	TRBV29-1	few	CSTSGRGAGQDTQYF	TGCAGCACTAGCGGGAGGGGGGCTGGGCAGGATACGCAGTATTTT
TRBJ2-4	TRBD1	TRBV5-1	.	CASSFHAGTGDLAKNIQYF	TGCGCCAGCAGCTTCCACGCCGGGACAGGAGACCTAGCCAAAAACATTCAGTACTTC
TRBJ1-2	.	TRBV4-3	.	CASSQDRGSHYGYTF	TGCGCCAGCAGCCAAGATCGTGGGAGCCACTATGGCTACACCTTC
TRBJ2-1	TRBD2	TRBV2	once	CASSLSRGLAGGQIEQFF	TGTGCCAGCAGTCTAAGTAGGGGACTAGCGGGAGGGCAGATTGAGCAGTTCTTC
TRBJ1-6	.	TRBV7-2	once	CASSQDTANSPLHF	TGTGCCAGCAGCCAGGACACGGCCAATTCACCCCTCCACTTT
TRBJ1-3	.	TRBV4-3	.	CASSQDRGGSSGNTIYF	TGCGCCAGCAGCCAAGATCGTGGAGGATCCTCTGGAAACACCATATATTTT
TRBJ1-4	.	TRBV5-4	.	CATQQENEKLFF	TGTGCCACCCAACAGGAAAATGAAAAACTGTTTTTT
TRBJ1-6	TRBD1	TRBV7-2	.	CASSPDRGFNSPLHF	TGTGCCAGCAGCCCCGACAGGGGCTTTAATTCACCCCTCCACTTT
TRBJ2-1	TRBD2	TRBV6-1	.	CASSAGTSGTNNEQFF	TGTGCCAGCAGTGCCGGGACTAGCGGGACCAACAATGAGCAGTTCTTC
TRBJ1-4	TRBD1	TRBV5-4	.	CASSLRQTGEEKLFF	TGTGCCAGCAGCCTTAGGCAGACAGGGGAAGAAAAACTGTTTTTT
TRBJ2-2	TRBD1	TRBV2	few	CASSDAGTGYGELFF	TGTGCCAGCAGTGACGCCGGGACAGGGTACGGGGAGCTGTTTTTT
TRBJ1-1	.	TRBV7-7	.	CAGSSDTTTEAFF	TGTGCCGGCAGCTCGGACACGACCACTGAAGCTTTCTTT
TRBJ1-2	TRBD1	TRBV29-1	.	CSVEETPGQVFYGYTF	TGCAGCGTTGAAGAAACTCCGGGACAGGTATTCTATGGCTACACCTTC
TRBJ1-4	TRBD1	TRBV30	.	CAWSKQGTSEKLFF	TGTGCCTGGAGTAAACAGGGGACTAGTGAAAAACTGTTTTTT
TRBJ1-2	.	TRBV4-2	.	CASSQDINRGRHYGYTF	TGTGCCAGCAGCCAAGACATCAACCGTGGCAGGCACTATGGCTACACCTTC
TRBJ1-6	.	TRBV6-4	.	CASSVRGKSPLHF	TGTGCCAGCAGTGTAAGAGGGAAATCACCCCTCCACTTT
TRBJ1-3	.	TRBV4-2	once	CASSQDPGGPGNTIYF	TGTGCCAGCAGCCAAGATCCAGGTGGGCCTGGAAACACCATATATTTT
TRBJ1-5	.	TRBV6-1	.	CASSEVGLSNQPQHF	TGTGCCAGCAGTGAAGTGGGCCTTAGCAATCAGCCCCAGCATTTT
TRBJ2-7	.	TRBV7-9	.	CASSQTSGTQTYEQYF	TGTGCCAGCAGCCAGACCTCCGGGACACAGACCTACGAGCAGTACTTC
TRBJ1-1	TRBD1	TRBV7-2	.	CASSGTGGRTEAFF	TGTGCCAGCAGTGGAACAGGGGGGAGGACTGAAGCTTTCTTT
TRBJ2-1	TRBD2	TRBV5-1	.	CASSLVASGGLYNEQFF	TGCGCCAGCAGCTTGGTGGCTAGCGGGGGATTATACAATGAGCAGTTCTTC
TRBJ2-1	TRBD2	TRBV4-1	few	CASSQDSGLAGYNEQFF	TGCGCCAGCAGCCAAGATTCGGGACTAGCGGGGTACAATGAGCAGTTCTTC
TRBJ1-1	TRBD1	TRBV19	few	CASRPRTGDTEAFF	TGTGCCAGTAGACCCAGGACAGGGGATACTGAAGCTTTCTTT
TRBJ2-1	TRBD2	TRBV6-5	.	CASAGTGTSGTPQIF	TGTGCCAGCGCAGGAACCGGGACTAGCGGGACCCCCCAAATCTTC
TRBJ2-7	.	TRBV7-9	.	CASSFASEQYF	TGTGCCAGCAGTTTTGCCAGCGAGCAGTACTTC
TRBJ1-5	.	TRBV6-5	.	CASNIWTENQPQHF	TGTGCCAGCAACATATGGACAGAGAATCAGCCCCAGCATTTT
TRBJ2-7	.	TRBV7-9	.	CASSLSGAADEQYF	TGTGCCAGCAGCTTATCGGGAGCGGCGGACGAGCAGTACTTC
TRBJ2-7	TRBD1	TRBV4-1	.	CASSPLGRDRGDYEQYF	TGCGCCAGCAGCCCCCTTGGCCGGGACAGGGGGGACTACGAGCAGTACTTC
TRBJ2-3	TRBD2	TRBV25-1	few	CASRGGESTDTQYF	TGTGCCAGCAGGGGGGGGGAGAGTACAGATACGCAGTATTTT
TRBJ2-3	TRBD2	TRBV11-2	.	CASSKRLAGAKNTDTQYF	TGTGCCAGCAGCAAACGACTAGCGGGAGCGAAGAACACAGATACGCAGTATTTT
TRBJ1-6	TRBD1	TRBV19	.	CASREGQGGNSPLHF	TGTGCCAGTAGGGAAGGACAGGGTGGCAATTCACCCCTCCACTTT
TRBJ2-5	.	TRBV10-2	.	CATEQGRDLEETQYF	TGCGCCACCGAGCAAGGGCGGGACTTGGAAGAGACCCAGTACTTC
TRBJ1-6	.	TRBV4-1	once	CASSRSQGPYNSPLHF	TGCGCCAGCAGCCGTTCACAGGGTCCCTATAATTCACCCCTCCACTTT
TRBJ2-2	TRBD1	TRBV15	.	CATSVNRGRSGELFF	TGTGCCACCAGCGTTAACAGGGGGCGAAGCGGGGAGCTGTTTTTT
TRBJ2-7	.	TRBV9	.	CASSVGGTSEQYF	TGTGCCAGCAGCGTTGGAGGGACCTCCGAGCAGTACTTC